These T cell receptor beta chains were read from a single sample in a study of blood T cell repertoires in COVID-19. Profiling relied on immunoSEQ multiplex PCR, and the TCRdb table lists in-frame clones only, not all of them. The sample lists about 260,000 clones, around four fifths occurring once. The sequencing sample was made of peripheral blood. These receptors came from a man aged 55-75 years with acute or convalescent COVID-19. CDR3s include the opening cysteine and the closing phenylalanine or tryptophan. D genes are given only for firm matches. Clone size is not always given. Where it is, it says once, few, many or a class for expanded clones.

TRBV14	TRBJ1-2	TRBD1	.	CASSPLDRAFYGYTF	TGTGCCAGCAGCCCATTGGACAGGGCCTTCTATGGCTACACCTTC
TRBV6-6	TRBJ2-5	TRBD1	.	CASSSRQGRETQYF	TGTGCCAGCAGCTCTAGACAGGGTCGGGAGACCCAGTACTTC
TRBV19	TRBJ1-5	TRBD1	.	CASSRTGKSNQPQHF	TGTGCCAGTAGTAGGACAGGAAAAAGCAATCAGCCCCAGCATTTT
TRBV27	TRBJ1-2	TRBD1	once	CASSLMQGADGYTF	TGTGCCAGCAGTTTGATGCAGGGGGCTGACGGCTACACCTTC
TRBV5-1	TRBJ2-1	.	once	CASSPGTGYNEQFF	TGCGCCAGCAGCCCAGGGACTGGCTACAATGAGCAGTTCTTC
TRBV11-2	TRBJ1-6	TRBD1	.	CASSLDLNRGQNSPLHF	TGTGCCAGCAGCTTAGATCTGAACAGGGGGCAGAATTCACCCCTCCACTTT
TRBV5-1	TRBJ2-2	TRBD2	.	CASSLRTSVQSNTGELFF	TGCGCCAGCAGCTTGCGGACTAGCGTCCAATCGAACACCGGGGAGCTGTTTTTT
TRBV6-5	TRBJ2-1	TRBD1	.	CASRPPGTGYNEQFF	TGTGCCAGCCGACCTCCCGGGACAGGTTACAATGAGCAGTTCTTC
TRBV9	TRBJ2-1	TRBD2	.	CASSVGSGGSSSYNEQFF	TGTGCCAGCAGCGTAGGGAGCGGGGGGTCGAGCTCCTACAATGAGCAGTTCTTC
TRBV9	TRBJ2-5	.	.	CASSVRGLGETQYF	TGTGCCAGCAGCGTACGGGGACTGGGGGAGACCCAGTACTTC
TRBV5-1	TRBJ2-1	TRBD2	.	CASAGAGVGNEQFF	TGCGCCAGCGCCGGGGCGGGAGTGGGCAATGAGCAGTTCTTC
TRBV2	TRBJ2-2	TRBD1	.	CASTRTGGAPGGELFF	TGTGCCAGCACCCGGACAGGGGGCGCCCCGGGCGGGGAGCTGTTTTTT
TRBV19	TRBJ2-2	TRBD2	.	CASRAGGHTGELFF	TGTGCCAGTAGAGCGGGAGGTCACACCGGGGAGCTGTTTTTT
TRBV10-3	TRBJ2-5	.	.	CAISPRLVETQYF	TGTGCCATCAGTCCCCGACTAGTCGAGACCCAGTACTTC
TRBV11-3	TRBJ2-7	TRBD1	once	CASSLAGTGTYEQYF	TGTGCCAGCAGCTTAGCGGGGACAGGGACCTACGAGCAGTACTTC
TRBV4-1	TRBJ2-3	TRBD2	.	CASSQELAGGQARDTQYF	TGCGCCAGCAGCCAAGAACTAGCGGGGGGGCAGGCCCGCGATACGCAGTATTTT
TRBV3-1/TRBV3-2	TRBJ2-3	TRBD2	.	CASSQVLAGVTDTQYF	TGTGCCAGCAGCCAAGTACTAGCGGGGGTGACAGATACGCAGTATTTT